The TCR beta chain under discussion was sequenced for a study of T cells in women clearing cervical HPV infection (dated by TCRdb to between 2017 and 2018). In the study overall: The cases were about two dozen women with histologically confirmed HPV16-related CIN3 or worse, and 2 of those women had invasive cancers. Controls were 25 or so women whose single incident HPV16 infection cleared within 12 months without precancer or cancer developing. Among cases, blood sampling occurred a median of 149 days after lesion detection, with an interquartile range of 90 to 200 days. In the parent cohort, roughly 10,000 women aged 18 or older were enrolled in Guanacaste, Costa Rica, during about 1993 to 1994 and were followed for six to seven years. Median age was about 32 years in cases versus over 37 in controls, and baseline characteristics did not differ significantly. Case blood was taken at the visit when the lesion was first identified, whereas control blood was taken when infection was no longer detected. Cases and controls were matched on age within five years and on year of sample collection. HLA typing was available for only a few women, so HLA type could not be excluded as a confounder. An exploratory proof-of-principle case-control study, nested within the Guanacaste HPV Natural History Study in Costa Rica, was conducted to compare TCR repertoires across cervical HPV16 outcomes. Quality controls consisted of five blinded duplicates per group, for a total of 60 or so samples made up of around 50 participants and approximately 10 replicates.

TCR beta CDR3 regions were amplified by multiplex PCR using the immunoSEQ assay from an average of roughly 1,100 ng genomic DNA per sample. Primer bias was corrected in the assay by using a complete synthetic TCR repertoire to establish an amplification baseline. The amplicons were sequenced using the Illumina platform. Under the source paper's analysis protocol: Sequences were error-corrected by clustering with frequency ratios and a modified nearest-neighbor algorithm, then analyzed in the immunoSEQ Analyzer with IMGT gene definitions. At each rarefaction depth, TCR richness and evenness were averaged across 20 rarefaction repeats, and samples with fewer sequences than that depth were excluded. V, D and J gene relative abundances were compared between groups with Wilcoxon rank sum tests, applying FDR correction. In the blinded duplicates, the intraclass correlation was around 96% for TCR richness and averaged approximately 82% across 60 to 70 gene segments. Not all clones reach the TCRdb copy of this immuneACCESS table, which keeps in-frame sequences only. Checked studies attribute under half of the gap to unresolved V genes and leave the rest unexplained. Clone size and V and J calls were adopted from that table, with D and trimming inferred from the DNA. The sample's clone listing holds 31,000 or so clones. The ten largest account for roughly 4.2% of the sample.

Concerning this clone: The antigen this receptor binds is unknown. With the read ending 3 residues before the CDR3 end, the germline J gene is used to fill in that end.

According to the germline V gene, CDR1 reads MNHEY and CDR2 reads SVGEGT. V and J are truncated by 6 bases and 0 bases respectively, leaving an intervening sequence of 15 bases. Measured from the cysteine to the phenylalanine, the CDR3 is 15 residues long. Sequencing covers 36 bases of the CDR3, shown here with the frame starting at base 1. Overall study outcomes, separate from this receptor: Across sequencing depths, CIN3+ cases showed significantly higher TCR repertoire richness than controls, but evenness did not differ between the groups. The cross-sectional design could not show whether the associations came before the infection or were a result of it, and neither effector/memory subsets nor HPV-specific T cells were isolated. TRBV6-7 relative abundance was lower in cases than in controls (roughly 0.12% versus 0.17%; Bonferroni P = 0.0008). T-cell numbers per sample were unknown, so richness differences could reflect varying T-cell content rather than repertoire biology. Random forest classifiers that combined richness and V gene abundances separated cases from controls with an estimated AUC of under 0.85.

Every participant had a single incident cervical HPV16 infection, and women with prevalent HPV16 infections were excluded. Cervical HPV DNA was detected by MY09/MY11 PCR, and genotyping was performed by dot-blot hybridization. Approximately 16 mL of heparinized blood were centrifuged, and the buffy coat was split into aliquots, frozen at -30 degrees C, and then kept at -80 degrees C. Genomic DNA was extracted from buffy coat specimens using QIAGEN kits. The rearranged chain carries TRBV6-2 or TRBV6-3 and TRBJ2-7; TRBD1 could be the D gene, as 5 bases match. The clonotype originates from a woman between 18 and 70 years old with a cervical HPV16 infection that either progressed to CIN3+ or cleared (not recorded which). What was sequenced was blood buffy coat. The covered CDR3 bases are TGTGCCAGCAGAACCGATAAGACAGTCTCCTACGAG. It encodes CASRTDKTVSYE. From start to end, the CDR3 is CASRTDKTVSYEQYF.